This T cell receptor (beta chain) was recorded in a study of CD8 T cells in ankylosing spondylitis. General observations from the study: Earlier studies detected some motif variants in reactive arthritis synovial fluid and blood.

The authors made TCR beta libraries by quantitative 5'-RACE with molecular barcodes. TCRdb itself ran the 5' RACE reads through MiXCR, one entry per CDR3 protein. The sample has about 240,000 distinct CDR3 sequences; approximately 9% are singletons. The CDR3 runs to 11 residues. Germline CDR1 reads DFQATT; CDR2 reads SNEGSKA (reference sequence). The V end lost 0 bases, the J end lost 8 bases, and 5 bases lay between the germline ends. In its sample, this clonotype was seen many times. Its antigen remains unidentified. Sequencing was carried out using blood, either unsorted or a sorted T cell fraction (not recorded which). This clonotype was sampled from a male donor with ankylosing spondylitis or in good health (not recorded which). The gene calls are TRBV20-1 and TRBJ1-5; D is uncertain. In DNA form, the CDR3 reads TGCAGTGCTAGAGATCTCAAGCCCCAGCATTTT. Its protein product is CSARDLKPQHF.